One and the same sample provided the 11 T cell receptor beta chains below, sequenced in a study of blood T cell repertoires in COVID-19. Generated by immunoSEQ multiplex PCR, the TCRdb table keeps only in-frame clones and is missing some. The table has 350,000 or so clones, more than 85% seen once. The material sequenced was PBMCs or T cells enriched from blood (not recorded which). Every receptor here comes from a woman between 25 and 40 years old who had recovered from COVID-19.

V and J are TRBV7-7 and TRBJ2-5; TRBD2 matches 16 bases. Germline V gene sequence: CDR1 SSHAT, CDR2 FNYEAQ (reference sequence). This CDR3 region has 16 residues. J lost 3 bases, V lost 3 bases, and 1 base had no gene match. CDR3 residues: CASSLGLAGGEETQYF. The CDR3 nucleotides are TGTGCCAGCAGCTTGGGACTAGCGGGGGGGGAAGAGACCCAGTACTTC.

This chain joins TRBV28 and TRBJ1-2; D uncertain. Germline CDR1 reads MDHEN; CDR2 reads SYDVKM. The length of the CDR3 is 14 residues. Trimming removed 0 bases from V and 6 bases from J, with 11 bases in between. The CDR3 loop is CASSLWLQNHGYTF. CDR3 nucleotides: TGTGCCAGCAGTTTATGGCTCCAGAACCATGGCTACACCTTC.

This clone was observed a single time. CDR3 bases: TGCGCCAGCAGCTTGGCCCTACAGGTCCAAGAGACCCAGTACTTC. Protein: CASSLALQVQETQYF. The genes are TRBV5-1 and TRBJ2-5, with D maybe TRBD1 (5 bases). Germline-derived CDR1 and CDR2 are SGHRS and YFSETQ. The V end was cut by 0 bases, the J end by 1 base, with 10 bases between. The CDR3 consists of 15 residues.

The V gene is TRBV24-1, the J gene TRBJ1-5; 10 bases are shared with TRBD1. The CDR3 loop spans 14 amino acids. Germline CDR1 reads KGHDR; CDR2 reads SFDVKD. V was pared by 7 bases and J by 2 bases, with 1 base of the junction left unmatched. The CDR3 spells CATRGQGRNQPQHF. The DNA for the CDR3 is TGTGCCACCAGGGGACAGGGGCGCAATCAGCCCCAGCATTTT.

The rearrangement joins TRBV28 to TRBJ2-7, with 8 bases identical to TRBD1. Germline-derived CDR1 and CDR2 are MDHEN and SYDVKM. V shed 7 bases and J 3 bases; nucleotides not matched to a gene: 8. This CDR3 spans 14 amino acids. CDR3 in DNA: TGTGCCAGCAAACAGCCCAGGGGGCTCTACGAGCAGTACTTC. The encoded protein is CASKQPRGLYEQYF.

The genes are TRBV6-2 or TRBV6-3 and TRBJ2-1; D is perhaps TRBD1 (6 bases). Germline V CDR1 and CDR2: MNHEY, SVGEGT. Trimming pared 2 bases from V and 1 base from J, leaving 9 bases between. This CDR3 comprises 15 residues. In DNA, the CDR3 is TGTGCCAGCAGTTACGGACAGACATCCTACAATGAGCAGTTCTTC. Protein sequence: CASSYGQTSYNEQFF.

The gene calls are TRBV18 and TRBJ1-1, with 11 bases identical to TRBD1. Germline CDR1 KGHSH, CDR2 LQKENI. Trimming cost V 7 bases and J 6 bases; bases outside gene matches: 4. The CDR3 extends over 13 amino acids. The CDR3 loop reads CASLEGQGAEAFF. CDR3 DNA sequence: TGTGCCAGCTTAGAGGGACAGGGGGCTGAAGCTTTCTTT.

This chain joins TRBV28 and TRBJ1-5; maybe TRBD1 (6 bases). Trimming pared 6 bases from V and 14 bases from J, leaving 17 bases between. This CDR3 spans 12 amino acids. Germline V gene lookup returns CDR1 MDHEN and CDR2 SYDVKM. DNA for the CDR3: TGTGCCAGCAGGCCGGATTCACAGGGAAAGCATTTT. Protein product: CASRPDSQGKHF.

V gene TRBV6-5 combines with J gene TRBJ1-2; 9 bases are a match to TRBD1. Germline CDR1 is MNHEY and CDR2 is SVGAGI. Trimming cost V 4 bases and J 5 bases; bases outside gene matches: 5. This CDR3 has 14 residues. The CDR3 reads CASSSSGTGYGYTF. The CDR3 bases are TGTGCCAGCAGTTCATCCGGGACAGGGTATGGCTACACCTTC.

This chain links TRBV14 with TRBJ2-1; 11 bases line up with TRBD2. V dropped 3 bases and J dropped 7; count of bases not matched to a gene: 5. Germline V gene data show CDR1 as SGHDN and CDR2 as FVKESK. This CDR3 comprises 15 residues. The CDR3 loop is CASSQRLAGSNEQFF. CDR3 bases: TGTGCCAGCAGCCAGCGACTAGCGGGATCTAATGAGCAGTTCTTC.

The chain couples TRBV19 to TRBJ2-3, with TRBD1 matching 10 bases. Losses at the gene ends were 11 bases for V and 5 bases for J; bases not matched to a gene: 7. The germline gives CDR1 LNHDA, CDR2 SQIVND (reference sequence). This CDR3 contains 13 residues. For the CDR3, the DNA is TGTGCCGTTGGGGGACAGGGGAAAGATACGCAGTATTTT. Translated, it gives CAVGGQGKDTQYF.